The entry below gives a single T cell receptor beta chain sequence along with its context. Its antigen is still unknown. Sequencing used immunoSEQ multiplex PCR; TCRdb keeps in-frame clones, though not all of them. The sample includes roughly 100,000 clones, roughly 87% seen only once; the top ten take more than 0.8%. Trimming stripped 7 bases from V and 0 bases from J, with 9 bases between. The germline gives CDR1 MNHNS, CDR2 SASEGT. The CDR3 length is 13 residues. The data were obtained in a study of graft-versus-host responses after intestinal transplantation. The source is a human donor who received an intestinal transplant. The sample was unstimulated CD4+ T cells sorted from spleen or lymph node cells, taken before intestinal transplant. The V gene is TRBV6-1, the J gene TRBJ1-1, with D unresolved. The CDR3 spells CASKAGLNTEAFF. DNA of the CDR3: TGTGCCAGCAAGGCTGGGCTGAACACTGAAGCTTTCTTT.